Each of the 15 T cell receptor beta chains below was sequenced from the same sample in a study of T cell repertoires in cytomegalovirus infection. TCRdb re-called the reads with MiXCR, one entry per CDR3 protein. This table has 65,000 to 95,000 distinct CDR3 sequences, around 3.4% appearing once. Sequencing was done on a sample of PBMCs. Receptor source: a human donor in good health (CMV status not recorded). Some clones in this sample may be carry-over from other donors' samples.

This clonotype was seen ten or more times. The chain uses TRBV4-3 and TRBJ1-6, with 9 bases that match TRBD1. V dropped 0 bases and J dropped 10; count of bases not matched to a gene: 13. The CDR3 sequence is 18 residues long. Germline loops: CDR1 LGHNA, CDR2 YSLEER. CDR3 in DNA: TGCGCCAGCAGCCAAGATGCCGGGACAGGGTTTTTAAGGTCACCCCTCCACTTT. Its translation: CASSQDAGTGFLRSPLHF.

The sample holds many counts of this clonotype. The V and J genes are TRBV18 and TRBJ2-5, with 8 positions matching TRBD1. V lost 1 base, J lost 2 bases, and 6 bases stayed unmatched. There are 16 residues in the CDR3. Germline V gives CDR1 KGHSH, CDR2 LQKENI. CDR3 sequence: CASSPLRGLEQETQYF. The DNA of the CDR3 is TGTGCCAGCTCACCACTCAGGGGGCTGGAACAAGAGACCCAGTACTTC. The full variable domain, rest sourced from reference TRBV18 and TRBJ2-5, is NAGVMQNPRHLVRRRGQEARLRCSPMKGHSHVYWYRQLPEEGLKFMVYLQKENIIDESGMPKERFSAEFPKEGPSILRIQQVVRGDSAAYFCASSPLRGLEQETQYFGPGTRLLVL.

In its sample, this clonotype was seen many times. V and J are TRBV12-3 or TRBV12-4 and TRBJ1-1, with D perhaps matching TRBD1 (5 bases). V was clipped by 8 bases and J by 4 bases, with 8 bases between them. The CDR3 length is 11 residues. Here the CDR3 DNA reads TGTGCCAGCGGGAGGGGCACTGAAGCTTTCTTT. Its protein is CASGRGTEAFF.

This clonotype was seen repeatedly, ten times or more. The chain links TRBV20-1 to TRBJ1-2, with 7 positions matching TRBD1. Germline V gene lookup returns CDR1 DFQATT and CDR2 SNEGSKA (reference sequence). Trimming took 1 base from V and 8 from J; bases not matched to a gene: 10. The CDR3 sequence is 14 residues long. The CDR3 coding sequence is TGCAGTGCTAGAGCCTCCTGGGACAGCGTCGGCTACACCTTC. Residues: CSARASWDSVGYTF.

The table lists this clonotype with many counts. The rearrangement joins TRBV7-2 to TRBJ1-6; D remains ambiguous. In germline, CDR1 is SGHTA, CDR2 FQGNSA. The ends were cut back, 1 base at V and 10 bases at J, with 5 bases in the middle. The CDR3 extends over 12 amino acids. For the CDR3, the DNA is TGTGCCAGCAGCTTAGTTCGGTCACCCCTCCACTTT. Protein product: CASSLVRSPLHF.

This clonotype occurred many times. The chain carries TRBV10-1 and TRBJ2-7, with 9 positions matching TRBD1. Germline V gene data show CDR1 as WNHNN and CDR2 as SYGVQD (reference sequence). Trimming at V came to 4 bases and at J to 0 bases, leaving 1 base not matched to a gene. The CDR3 is 14 amino acids. The CDR3 here is CASSGTGDSYEQYF. The CDR3 region has the DNA TGCGCCAGCAGTGGGACAGGGGACTCCTACGAGCAGTACTTC.

Concerning this clonotype itself: One end of the junction is discordant with germline, which a read error may explain. The J gene is TRBJ1-1, the V gene TRBV7-3; D not resolved. The CDR3 consists of 15 residues. Per germline, CDR1 SGHTA and CDR2 FQGTGA. The CDR3 is CAGSLNGPTNTEAFF. DNA of the CDR3: TGTGCCGGCAGCTTAAATGGACCGACGAACACCGAAGCTTTCTTT.

In regard to this clonotype: A much bigger clone sits one base away, suggesting this may be a read error. This chain joins TRBV5-6 and TRBJ1-1; D gene ambiguous. The CDR3 runs to 15 residues. Germline values: CDR1 SGHDT, CDR2 YYEEEE. The V end was cut by 0 bases, the J end by 11 bases, with 20 bases between. The CDR3 bases are TGTGCCAGCAGCTTGGGAGTCCAGATATACCCCTTGGCTTTCTTT. Its protein product is CASSLGVQIYPLAFF.

At least ten counts were recorded for this clonotype. This CDR3 reads CASRSYLDIRYQETQYF. In DNA, the CDR3 is TGTGCCAGCAGATCTTACCTGGACATCAGGTACCAAGAGACCCAGTACTTC. J is TRBJ2-5 and V is TRBV7-2; possibly TRBD1 for D (5 bases). Germline V lookup: CDR1 SGHTA, CDR2 FQGNSA. Trimming took off 6 bases at V and 0 bases at J, with 20 bases between the two ends. The CDR3 is made up of 17 amino acids.

This clonotype was picked up many times. J is TRBJ1-2 and V is TRBV6-2 or TRBV6-3, with D uncertain. The CDR3 is 15 amino acids. The V end was cut by 0 bases, the J end by 4 bases, with 12 bases between. Germline V gene lookup returns CDR1 MNHEY and CDR2 SVGEGT. The chain's CDR3 is CASSYSKGDPYGYTF. In DNA, the CDR3 is TGTGCCAGCAGTTACTCGAAAGGCGACCCCTATGGCTACACCTTC.

This clonotype has ten or more counts. This rearrangement joins TRBV7-2 to TRBJ2-5; 7 bases map to TRBD1. The CDR3 is 14 amino acids. Germline V CDR1 and CDR2: SGHTA, FQGNSA. J gave up 2 bases and V 1 base, and 1 base lay outside the gene matches. CDR3 amino acids: CASSLGGQQETQYF. The CDR3 nucleotides read TGTGCCAGCAGCTTAGGGGGACAGCAAGAGACCCAGTACTTC.

This clonotype was found many times. The chain has TRBV7-2 and TRBJ2-5, with D maybe TRBD2 (6 bases). CDR3 length equals 13 residues. V was clipped by 6 bases and J by 7 bases, with 15 bases between them. Germline V gene data show CDR1 as SGHTA and CDR2 as FQGNSA. CDR3 sequence: CASSGTAEGTQYF. Here the CDR3 DNA reads TGTGCCAGCAGTGGAACGGCGGAGGGGACCCAGTACTTC.

This clonotype was counted ten times or more. This rearrangement joins TRBV15 to TRBJ2-7; D uncertain. The V end lost 5 bases, the J end lost 5 bases, and 13 bases lay between the germline ends. The CDR3 totals 13 residues. Germline V gene data show CDR1 as LNHNV and CDR2 as YYDKDF (reference sequence). CDR3 DNA: TGTGCCACCAGCTCTGGGGAAGGGAACGAGCAGTACTTC. Translating gives CATSSGEGNEQYF. Supplemented by reference TRBV15 and TRBJ2-7, the full variable domain reads DAMVIQNPRYQVTQFGKPVTLSCSQTLNHNVMYWYQQKSSQAPKLLFHYYDKDFNNEADTPDNFQSRRPNTSFCFLDIRSPGLGDTAMYLCATSSGEGNEQYFGPGTRLTVT.

This clonotype was picked up many times. This chain uses TRBV5-1 with TRBJ2-1, with 9 nucleotides matching TRBD2. Trimming cost V 4 bases and J 6 bases; bases outside gene matches: 5. The CDR3 is 14 residues long. The germline gives CDR1 SGHRS, CDR2 YFSETQ. CDR3 coding DNA: TGCGCCAGCAGCCCCGGGACTAGCTTCAATGAGCAGTTCTTC. Translated, it gives CASSPGTSFNEQFF. Based on the CDR3 plus reference TRBV5-1 and TRBJ2-1, the full variable domain is KAGVTQTPRYLIKTRGQQVTLSCSPISGHRSVSWYQQTPGQGLQFLFEYFSETQRNKGNFPGRFSGRQFSNSRSEMNVSTLELGDSALYLCASSPGTSFNEQFFGPGTRLTVL.

This clonotype was detected many times. The V call is TRBV7-6, the J call TRBJ1-4; TRBD1 agrees at 8 bases. CDR1 is SGHVS and CDR2 is FNYEAQ in the germline V gene. This CDR3 is built from 17 residues. V was pared by 5 bases and J by 7 bases, with 15 bases of the junction left unmatched. Here the CDR3 DNA reads TGTGCCAGCAGCCCATCCCTCCGTGCAGGGGGCCCTGAAAAACTGTTTTTT. This codes for CASSPSLRAGGPEKLFF.